This T cell receptor beta chain was sequenced for a study of control samples from healthy donors and cancer patients. Libraries were prepared by immunoSEQ multiplex PCR; TCRdb keeps only in-frame clonotypes and omits some of them. The sample shows some 97,000 clones, roughly 84% of them seen only once. Germline-derived CDR1 and CDR2 are MGHRA and YSYEKL. This CDR3 is built from 15 residues. The junction had 8 bases not matched to a gene; V was cut back by 3 bases and J by 4 bases. The sequencing sample was made of blood. The rearrangement uses TRBV4-1 and TRBJ1-2, with TRBD1 matching over 7 bases. The TCR sequence derives from a woman in her fifties or sixties in good health. The CDR3 here is CASSHGTGVAYGYTF. CDR3 bases: TGCGCCAGCAGCCACGGAACAGGGGTCGCCTATGGCTACACCTTC.